This is a list of T cell receptor beta chains from one sample in a study of T-cell memory formation after mild COVID-19. TCRdb independently ran MiXCR on the 5' RACE reads; one entry per CDR3 protein. The table has 300,000 to 400,000 distinct CDR3 sequences, approximately 13% seen once. Sequencing was carried out using PBMCs or a T cell subset sorted from them (not recorded which). The origin of the receptors is a man aged 18 to 30 who had mild COVID-19 (a few samples of this study predate the infection). Cell type and time point are not known. Each CDR3 is given with its conserved first and last residue. The D gene is left open where the match is weak. The size entry is marked missing in some rows and otherwise reads once, few, many or a size class.

CDR3aa: CASSKDQETQYF
CDR3nt: TGCGCCAGCAGCAAAGACCAAGAGACCCAGTACTTC
v_gene: TRBV5-1
j_gene: TRBJ2-5
d_gene: NA
abundance: many

CDR3aa: CASAKTGELFF
CDR3nt: TGTGCTAGTGCCAAAACCGGGGAGCTGTTTTTT
v_gene: TRBV12-5
j_gene: TRBJ2-2
d_gene: NA
abundance: NA

CDR3aa: CASSQEKYGGDYNEQFF
CDR3nt: TGCGCCAGCAGCCAAGAAAAGTACGGGGGTGACTACAATGAGCAGTTCTTC
v_gene: TRBV4-1
j_gene: TRBJ2-1
d_gene: NA
abundance: many

CDR3aa: CASSQKGPPYNSPLHF
CDR3nt: TGCGCCAGCAGCCAAAAGGGACCGCCCTATAATTCACCCCTCCACTTT
v_gene: TRBV4-1
j_gene: TRBJ1-6
d_gene: NA
abundance: NA

CDR3aa: CATSRAPTPNTEAFF
CDR3nt: TGTGCCACCAGCAGAGCCCCAACGCCGAACACTGAAGCTTTCTTT
v_gene: TRBV15
j_gene: TRBJ1-1
d_gene: NA
abundance: few

CDR3aa: CASSLVRTEQFF
CDR3nt: TGCGCCAGCAGCCTTGTAAGGACAGAGCAGTTCTTC
v_gene: TRBV4-1
j_gene: TRBJ2-1
d_gene: NA
abundance: NA

CDR3aa: CASSWGPLAGDTDTQYF
CDR3nt: TGCGCCAGCAGCTGGGGCCCCCTAGCGGGGGACACAGATACGCAGTATTTT
v_gene: TRBV5-1
j_gene: TRBJ2-3
d_gene: TRBD2
abundance: NA

CDR3aa: CASSLRSSGANVLTF
CDR3nt: TGCGCCAGCAGCTTGCGGTCTTCTGGGGCCAACGTCCTGACTTTC
v_gene: TRBV5-1
j_gene: TRBJ2-6
d_gene: NA
abundance: many

CDR3aa: CASSLFPRAGGDQPQHF
CDR3nt: TGTGCCAGCAGCTTATTTCCTCGGGCGGGGGGCGATCAGCCCCAGCATTTT
v_gene: TRBV7-2
j_gene: TRBJ1-5
d_gene: NA
abundance: once

CDR3aa: CASSPGDRGPGGYTF
CDR3nt: TGTGCCAGCAGCCCGGGAGACAGGGGGCCGGGAGGCTACACCTTC
v_gene: TRBV3-1
j_gene: TRBJ1-2
d_gene: TRBD1
abundance: NA

CDR3aa: CASNENPTGFGAFF
CDR3nt: TGTGCCAGCAACGAAAACCCAACAGGATTCGGAGCTTTCTTT
v_gene: TRBV7-2
j_gene: TRBJ1-1
d_gene: NA
abundance: NA

CDR3aa: CASSSYSFTGELFF
CDR3nt: TGTGCCAGCAGTTCGTACAGTTTCACCGGGGAGCTGTTTTTT
v_gene: TRBV28
j_gene: TRBJ2-2
d_gene: NA
abundance: few

CDR3aa: CATRPWGSPGANVLTF
CDR3nt: TGTGCCACTCGCCCCTGGGGTTCACCTGGGGCCAACGTCCTGACTTTC
v_gene: TRBV7-3
j_gene: TRBJ2-6
d_gene: NA
abundance: NA

CDR3aa: CASSTTGTGEFF
CDR3nt: TGTGCCAGCAGCACGACCGGGACAGGGGAGTTCTTC
v_gene: TRBV11-2
j_gene: TRBJ2-1
d_gene: TRBD1
abundance: NA

CDR3aa: CASSPRRDSGYTF
CDR3nt: TGCGCCAGCAGCCCCCGGAGGGACTCTGGCTACACCTTC
v_gene: TRBV4-1
j_gene: TRBJ1-2
d_gene: NA
abundance: NA

CDR3aa: CASKSTPRGNEQFF
CDR3nt: TGTGCCAGCAAGTCTACCCCGCGAGGCAATGAGCAGTTCTTC
v_gene: TRBV25-1
j_gene: TRBJ2-1
d_gene: NA
abundance: NA

CDR3aa: CASSRDGGLSTEAFF
CDR3nt: TGCGCCAGCAGCCGAGACGGGGGGCTGAGCACTGAAGCTTTCTTT
v_gene: TRBV5-1
j_gene: TRBJ1-1
d_gene: NA
abundance: few

CDR3aa: CASSQDLIGNYGYTF
CDR3nt: TGCGCCAGCAGCCAAGATTTAATTGGGAACTATGGCTACACCTTC
v_gene: TRBV4-3
j_gene: TRBJ1-2
d_gene: NA
abundance: few

CDR3aa: CSARDPRAGSSPLHF
CDR3nt: TGCAGTGCTAGAGATCCAAGGGCAGGGAGTTCACCCCTCCACTTT
v_gene: TRBV20-1
j_gene: TRBJ1-6
d_gene: NA
abundance: many

CDR3aa: CASSLAGTSGNEQFF
CDR3nt: TGTGCCAGCAGCTTAGCCGGGACTAGCGGCAATGAGCAGTTCTTC
v_gene: TRBV11-2
j_gene: TRBJ2-1
d_gene: TRBD2
abundance: few

CDR3aa: CASSQTMTGNEQFF
CDR3nt: TGCGCCAGCAGCCAGACAATGACAGGGAATGAGCAGTTCTTC
v_gene: TRBV5-1
j_gene: TRBJ2-1
d_gene: TRBD1
abundance: NA

CDR3aa: CAISDGSEAFF
CDR3nt: TGTGCCATCAGTGATGGATCGGAAGCTTTCTTT
v_gene: TRBV10-3
j_gene: TRBJ1-1
d_gene: NA
abundance: few

CDR3aa: CASGAPGLTTGYEQYF
CDR3nt: TGTGCCAGCGGGGCCCCGGGGCTCACAACCGGCTACGAGCAGTACTTC
v_gene: TRBV11-2
j_gene: TRBJ2-7
d_gene: NA
abundance: NA

CDR3aa: CASSLETVGNVLTF
CDR3nt: TGTGCCAGCAGCCTGGAGACAGTAGGGAACGTCCTGACTTTC
v_gene: TRBV5-4
j_gene: TRBJ2-6
d_gene: NA
abundance: many

CDR3aa: CASSYSAGGYNSPLHF
CDR3nt: TGTGCCAGCAGTTACTCAGCAGGGGGCTATAATTCACCCCTCCACTTT
v_gene: TRBV6-2/TRBV6-3
j_gene: TRBJ1-6
d_gene: TRBD1
abundance: NA

CDR3aa: CSPQPWTRRLGYTF
CDR3nt: TGCAGTCCCCAGCCCTGGACACGCCGGTTAGGCTACACCTTC
v_gene: TRBV20-1
j_gene: TRBJ1-2
d_gene: NA
abundance: NA

CDR3aa: CASSQAYAYGYTF
CDR3nt: TGCGCCAGCAGCCAAGCCTACGCCTATGGCTACACCTTC
v_gene: TRBV4-1
j_gene: TRBJ1-2
d_gene: NA
abundance: many

CDR3aa: CASSLGTSGRETQYF
CDR3nt: TGTGCCAGCAGCTTGGGGACTAGCGGGAGAGAGACCCAGTACTTC
v_gene: TRBV5-4
j_gene: TRBJ2-5
d_gene: TRBD2
abundance: NA

CDR3aa: CASSSFGNPQETQYF
CDR3nt: TGTGCCAGCAGCTCCTTCGGGAACCCTCAAGAGACCCAGTACTTC
v_gene: TRBV7-6
j_gene: TRBJ2-5
d_gene: NA
abundance: NA

CDR3aa: CASGLGGRYEQYF
CDR3nt: TGTGCTAGTGGCCTCGGGGGAAGGTACGAGCAGTACTTC
v_gene: TRBV12-5
j_gene: TRBJ2-7
d_gene: NA
abundance: NA

CDR3aa: CASSFLPLSGTDTQYF
CDR3nt: TGTGCCAGCAGCTTCCTGCCCTTGTCAGGGACAGATACGCAGTATTTT
v_gene: TRBV7-2
j_gene: TRBJ2-3
d_gene: NA
abundance: many

CDR3aa: CASSRSPGTNEKLFF
CDR3nt: TGCGCCAGCAGCCGCTCCCCGGGAACTAATGAAAAACTGTTTTTT
v_gene: TRBV5-1
j_gene: TRBJ1-4
d_gene: NA
abundance: NA

CDR3aa: CASSFTGTYNEQFF
CDR3nt: TGTGCCAGCAGTTTCACCGGGACATACAATGAGCAGTTCTTC
v_gene: TRBV12-3/TRBV12-4
j_gene: TRBJ2-1
d_gene: NA
abundance: NA

CDR3aa: CASSYRDETQYF
CDR3nt: TGTGCCAGCAGCTACAGGGACGAGACCCAGTACTTC
v_gene: TRBV2
j_gene: TRBJ2-5
d_gene: NA
abundance: NA

CDR3aa: CASRRSQGYGYTF
CDR3nt: TGTGCCAGCAGGAGATCCCAGGGTTATGGCTACACCTTC
v_gene: TRBV6-5
j_gene: TRBJ1-2
d_gene: NA
abundance: few

CDR3aa: CASSIDQDPYGYTF
CDR3nt: TGTGCCAGCAGTATAGACCAGGACCCTTATGGCTACACCTTC
v_gene: TRBV6-5
j_gene: TRBJ1-2
d_gene: NA
abundance: many

CDR3aa: CATSREPGWWTEAFF
CDR3nt: TGTGCCACCAGCAGAGAACCGGGGTGGTGGACTGAAGCTTTCTTT
v_gene: TRBV15
j_gene: TRBJ1-1
d_gene: NA
abundance: NA

CDR3aa: CASTGDFYGYTF
CDR3nt: TGTGCCAGCACAGGGGATTTCTATGGCTACACCTTC
v_gene: TRBV12-3/TRBV12-4
j_gene: TRBJ1-2
d_gene: NA
abundance: NA

CDR3aa: CASSRDTEAFF
CDR3nt: TGCGCCAGCAGCCGGGACACTGAAGCTTTCTTT
v_gene: TRBV5-1
j_gene: TRBJ1-1
d_gene: NA
abundance: many

CDR3aa: CASSYSNPAVGGNIQYF
CDR3nt: TGTGCCAGCAGTTACTCGAATCCCGCGGTGGGAGGAAACATTCAGTACTTC
v_gene: TRBV6-6
j_gene: TRBJ2-4
d_gene: NA
abundance: few

CDR3aa: CASSYSEGYFGEQYF
CDR3nt: TGTGCCAGCAGTTACTCGGAAGGATATTTTGGCGAGCAGTACTTC
v_gene: TRBV6-5
j_gene: TRBJ2-7
d_gene: NA
abundance: NA

CDR3aa: CASSSGTGLAKNIQYF
CDR3nt: TGTGCCAGCAGCTCTGGGACAGGGCTAGCCAAAAACATTCAGTACTTC
v_gene: TRBV7-3
j_gene: TRBJ2-4
d_gene: TRBD1
abundance: NA

CDR3aa: CDSSAPGQGGGYTF
CDR3nt: TGTGACAGCAGTGCCCCGGGACAGGGGGGAGGCTACACCTTC
v_gene: TRBV28
j_gene: TRBJ1-2
d_gene: TRBD1
abundance: NA

CDR3aa: CSAPPTGGLDTQYF
CDR3nt: TGCAGTGCTCCCCCGACAGGGGGCTTAGATACGCAGTATTTT
v_gene: TRBV20-1
j_gene: TRBJ2-3
d_gene: TRBD1
abundance: NA

CDR3aa: CASSQGQGINSPLHF
CDR3nt: TGTGCCAGCAGCCAGGGCCAGGGGATTAATTCACCCCTCCACTTT
v_gene: TRBV14
j_gene: TRBJ1-6
d_gene: NA
abundance: many